Listed below are T cell receptor beta chains from one sample, sequenced in a study of blood T cell repertoires in COVID-19. Sequencing was performed with immunoSEQ multiplex PCR; in TCRdb, only in-frame clones are kept and a portion is missing. The table lists roughly 160,000 clones, 88% of them singletons. Sequencing was carried out using peripheral blood. The receptor set was obtained from a man aged 50 to 59 who had recovered from COVID-19. Both conserved end residues are part of each CDR3. The D gene is left open where the match is weak. Clone size is shown for a subset of rows, as once, few, many or a class of expanded clone.

j_call v_call d_call clone_size cdr3_aa cdr3_nt
TRBJ1-5 TRBV2 TRBD1 few CASNGQGVNQPQHF TGTGCCAGCAACGGACAGGGTGTGAATCAGCCCCAGCATTTT
TRBJ2-7 TRBV6-2/TRBV6-3 . . CASSYIGASYEQYF TGTGCCAGCAGTTATATAGGGGCCTCCTACGAGCAGTACTTC
TRBJ2-3 TRBV7-2 . . CASSPDGSGIDTQYF TGTGCCAGCAGCCCAGATGGTAGCGGCATAGATACGCAGTATTTT
TRBJ1-2 TRBV9 . once CASSVSLGAGGYTF TGTGCCAGCAGCGTATCGCTGGGGGCCGGTGGCTACACCTTC
TRBJ1-2 TRBV9 . . CASSVTQGSNYGYTF TGTGCCAGCAGCGTAACCCAGGGTTCTAACTATGGCTACACCTTC
TRBJ2-1 TRBV9 . . CASSVGGAYNEQFF TGTGCCAGCAGCGTGGGGGGTGCCTACAATGAGCAGTTCTTC
TRBJ1-5 TRBV9 . once CASSTTLNQPQHF TGTGCCAGCAGCACCACTCTAAATCAGCCCCAGCATTTT
TRBJ1-2 TRBV11-3 . . CASSLNSDYGYTF TGTGCCAGCAGCTTAAATAGTGATTATGGCTACACCTTC
TRBJ1-1 TRBV4-2 TRBD1 . CASSQITGVKAEAFF TGTGCCAGCAGCCAGATCACAGGGGTAAAGGCTGAAGCTTTCTTT
TRBJ1-6 TRBV9 . . CASSVEPGYNSPLHF TGTGCCAGCAGCGTAGAGCCAGGATATAATTCACCCCTCCACTTT
TRBJ2-2 TRBV9 TRBD1 . CASSFQQGPDTGELFF TGTGCCAGCAGCTTTCAACAGGGGCCGGACACCGGGGAGCTGTTTTTT
TRBJ1-2 TRBV3-1/TRBV3-2 TRBD1 . CASSQMTGGQNYGYTF TGTGCCAGCAGCCAAATGACAGGGGGCCAGAACTATGGCTACACCTTC
TRBJ2-7 TRBV29-1 . few CSVVETSYEQYF TGCAGCGTTGTGGAGACGTCCTACGAGCAGTACTTC
TRBJ1-2 TRBV10-3 . . CAIMDHGGQKGYTF TGTGCCATCATGGACCACGGGGGGCAGAAAGGCTACACCTTC
TRBJ2-1 TRBV5-1 . . CASSLAPGHRSSYNEQFF TGCGCCAGCAGCTTGGCTCCGGGACACCGGAGCTCCTACAATGAGCAGTTCTTC
TRBJ1-4 TRBV19 . . CATLGGPGEKLFF TGTGCCACCCTGGGGGGACCGGGTGAAAAACTGTTTTTT
TRBJ2-1 TRBV15 TRBD2 . CATSRDKLAGASSSYNEQFF TGTGCCACCAGCAGAGATAAACTAGCGGGGGCTTCAAGCTCCTACAATGAGCAGTTCTTC
TRBJ2-7 TRBV20-1 TRBD1 . CSASRQGSHEQYF TGCAGTGCTAGTAGACAGGGTTCTCACGAGCAGTACTTC
TRBJ1-1 TRBV30 TRBD1 . CAWEHDRGGTEAFF TGTGCCTGGGAACACGACAGGGGGGGAACTGAAGCTTTCTTT
TRBJ2-3 TRBV18 TRBD1 . CASSPKGAASTDTQYF TGTGCCAGCTCACCAAAGGGGGCGGCTAGCACAGATACGCAGTATTTT
TRBJ2-1 TRBV5-1 . . CASSLPGGYEQFF TGCGCCAGCAGCCTTCCGGGTGGGTATGAGCAGTTCTTC
TRBJ2-1 TRBV19 TRBD2 . CASSISSGGGNEQFF TGTGCCAGTAGTATATCCAGCGGGGGGGGTAATGAGCAGTTCTTC
TRBJ2-2 TRBV25-1 . . CASSPANTGELFF TGTGCCAGCAGTCCCGCGAACACCGGGGAGCTGTTTTTT
TRBJ2-7 TRBV6-5 TRBD1 . CASSLQGAQINEQYF TGTGCCAGCAGTCTCCAGGGGGCCCAGATAAACGAGCAGTACTTC
TRBJ2-7 TRBV9 . . CASSVAGGAASEQYF TGTGCCAGCAGCGTAGCCGGAGGGGCAGCGAGCGAGCAGTACTTC
TRBJ2-1 TRBV5-1 . . CASSLGGAENEQFF TGCGCCAGCAGCTTGGGTGGGGCCGAGAATGAGCAGTTCTTC
TRBJ1-4 TRBV7-2 . . CASSLDFTTNEKLFF TGTGCCAGCAGCCTGGACTTCACAACTAATGAAAAACTGTTTTTT
TRBJ1-2 TRBV5-1 . . CASSLEQTPRTF TGCGCCAGCAGCTTGGAACAGACCCCTCGCACCTTC
TRBJ1-2 TRBV5-4 . . CASSMEGYGYTF TGTGCCAGCAGCATGGAGGGGTATGGCTACACCTTC
TRBJ2-2 TRBV28 . . CASRPQGAGELFF TGTGCCAGCAGGCCACAGGGAGCCGGGGAGCTGTTTTTT
TRBJ2-7 TRBV27 TRBD2 . CASSFYGTSGYEQYF TGTGCCAGCAGTTTTTATGGGACTAGCGGCTACGAGCAGTACTTC
TRBJ1-3 TRBV9 TRBD1 . CASSVRQGAGNTIYF TGTGCCAGCAGCGTAAGACAGGGAGCGGGAAACACCATATATTTT
TRBJ2-5 TRBV7-9 . . CASRGGWGQETQYF TGTGCCAGCAGGGGGGGATGGGGACAAGAGACCCAGTACTTC
TRBJ2-2 TRBV29-1 . . CSVRETGGNTGELFF TGCAGCGTTCGAGAGACAGGTGGGAACACCGGGGAGCTGTTTTTT
TRBJ1-1 TRBV25-1 TRBD1 . CASRPLTGVNTEAFF TGTGCCAGCAGACCCCTGACAGGGGTGAACACTGAAGCTTTCTTT
TRBJ2-5 TRBV6-5 . . CASTSRPTKQETQYF TGTGCCAGCACCTCAAGACCGACAAAGCAAGAGACCCAGTACTTC
TRBJ2-1 TRBV28 . . CASLRGSSYNEQFF TGTGCCAGCCTACGGGGGAGCTCCTACAATGAGCAGTTCTTC
TRBJ2-3 TRBV5-1 TRBD2 . CASSVLARLSTDTQYF TGCGCCAGCAGCGTACTAGCGCGCTTAAGCACAGATACGCAGTATTTT
TRBJ1-1 TRBV7-9 . few CASSLGGGEAFF TGTGCCAGCAGCTTAGGAGGTGGTGAAGCTTTCTTT
TRBJ1-6 TRBV19 TRBD1 . CASSTGGAYSPLHF TGTGCCAGTAGCACAGGGGGCGCTTATTCACCCCTCCACTTT
TRBJ1-1 TRBV7-6 TRBD1 . CASSPGQGSNTEAFF TGTGCCAGCAGCCCCGGACAGGGATCAAACACTGAAGCTTTCTTT
TRBJ2-5 TRBV7-2 TRBD1 . CASSRATGWETQYF TGTGCCAGCAGCCGGGCGACAGGGTGGGAGACCCAGTACTTC
TRBJ1-5 TRBV6-5 TRBD1 . CASSRTGGKQPQHF TGTGCCAGCAGCCGGACAGGGGGCAAGCAGCCCCAGCATTTT
TRBJ1-4 TRBV7-2 . . CASSLAPGANEKLFF TGTGCCAGCAGCTTAGCACCGGGGGCTAATGAAAAACTGTTTTTT
TRBJ2-7 TRBV5-6 . . CASSLTGYEQYF TGTGCCAGCAGCTTGACAGGCTACGAGCAGTACTTC
TRBJ2-3 TRBV5-1 . . CASSTPPGSSSTDTQYF TGCGCCAGCAGCACACCCCCAGGTTCTTCCAGCACAGATACGCAGTATTTT
TRBJ2-3 TRBV9 TRBD2 . CASSALLGTSGRPDTQYF TGTGCCAGCAGCGCCCTACTTGGGACTAGCGGGAGGCCCGATACGCAGTATTTT
TRBJ2-7 TRBV7-2 . . CASSLGQASQEQYF TGTGCCAGCAGCTTAGGACAGGCGTCTCAAGAGCAGTACTTC
TRBJ2-1 TRBV5-8 TRBD2 . CASSLSTSGRAYNEQFF TGTGCCAGCAGCTTGTCGACTAGCGGGAGGGCCTACAATGAGCAGTTCTTC
TRBJ2-5 TRBV5-1 . . CASSLSAGDRETQYF TGCGCCAGCAGCTTGTCGGCAGGGGATCGAGAGACCCAGTACTTC
TRBJ2-7 TRBV29-1 TRBD2 . CSVIGTSGDSYEQYF TGCAGCGTCATCGGGACTAGCGGGGATTCCTACGAGCAGTACTTC